This T cell receptor (beta chain) was sequenced during a study of blood T cell repertoires in COVID-19. Study at large: Samples came from the United States, Italy and Spain, spanning acute and convalescent COVID-19. Sample material is recorded as cDNA or gDNA derived from T cells, B-cell-depleted T cells, or PBMCs.

Per the original data handling: Cell counts per sample came from amplifying reference gene primers. Sequencing was performed with immunoSEQ multiplex PCR; in TCRdb, only in-frame clones are kept and a portion is missing. The D gene and trimming were derived from the DNA, and the V and J assignments and clone size from that table. The sample lists around 170,000 clones, approximately 84% seen once, with approximately 15% in the top ten. The germline V gene has CDR1 LNHDA and CDR2 SQIVND (reference sequence). The CDR3 covers 15 residues. V shed 3 bases, J shed 8 bases, and the junction held 12 bases outside the gene matches.

Sequencing used peripheral blood. The TCR comes from a woman of 80 years or more with acute or convalescent COVID-19. The genes are TRBV19 and TRBJ1-2, with 7 positions matching TRBD1. CDR3 sequence reads: CASSIFSGGREGYTF. In DNA form, the CDR3 reads TGTGCCAGTAGTATCTTTTCAGGGGGGCGAGAAGGCTACACCTTC.